The 21 T cell receptor beta chains in this list originate from one sample, sequenced in a study of T cells after yellow fever vaccination. TCRdb analysed the 5' RACE reads with MiXCR anew, one entry per CDR3 protein. The table records roughly 120,000 distinct CDR3 sequences, approximately 7% of them present only once. The material sequenced was CD4+ T cells sorted from PBMCs, taken roughly 10 days after the first yellow fever vaccination. These receptors all stem from a man between 18 and 35 years old who received the YFV17D yellow fever vaccine.

About this clonotype: A much larger clone lies one base from this, so it may be a read error. CDR3 loop: CASSLDRGRTGDQYF. The CDR3 coding sequence is TGTGCCAGCAGCTTAGACAGGGGGCGGACCGGCGATCAGTACTTC. The chain links TRBV7-2 to TRBJ2-7, with 9 nucleotides matching TRBD1. The CDR3 is 15 amino acids. Looked up from germline, CDR1 is SGHTA and CDR2 is FQGNSA. V was clipped by 1 base and J by 10 bases; unmatched bases: 11.

Remarks on this clonotype: At one end the junction does not follow the germline gene, possibly because of a read error. This chain connects TRBV5-4 to TRBJ2-1; D assignment may be TRBD1 or TRBD2 (6 bases each). Germline V gene data show CDR1 as SGHNT and CDR2 as YYREEE (reference sequence). CDR3 size: 16 residues. CDR3: CVSSFPKGGAYNEQFF. The CDR3 nucleotides are TGTGTCAGCAGCTTCCCGAAGGGGGGCGCGTACAATGAGCAGTTCTTC.

This clonotype showed up many times. The V call is TRBV10-3, the J call TRBJ1-2, with D unclear. The V gene's germline CDR1 is ENHRY and CDR2 SYGVKD. Trimming pared 5 bases from V and 0 bases from J, leaving 10 bases between. The CDR3 loop spans 14 amino acids. The CDR3 DNA is TGTGCCATCAGTTCGACGCAAGCTAACTATGGCTACACCTTC. It specifies CAISSTQANYGYTF.

This chain connects TRBV19 to TRBJ1-3, with D maybe TRBD1 (6 bases). CDR3 length: 16 amino acids. Trimming took off 3 bases at V and 2 bases at J, with 14 bases between the two ends. Germline loops: CDR1 LNHDA, CDR2 SQIVND (reference sequence). CDR3 in amino acids: CASSIIGGSTGNTIYF. For the CDR3, the DNA is TGTGCCAGTAGTATCATCGGGGGCTCTACTGGAAACACCATATATTTT.

This clonotype was counted ten times or more. The chain links TRBV7-2 to TRBJ1-5; 7 bases align to TRBD1. V was clipped by 4 bases and J by 6 bases; unmatched bases: 6. Germline assignment: CDR1 SGHTA and CDR2 FQGNSA. The CDR3 consists of 14 residues. This chain's CDR3 is CASSSLQGFQPQHF. The CDR3 region has the DNA TGTGCCAGCAGCTCACTACAGGGGTTTCAGCCCCAGCATTTT. Full variable domain (missing parts from reference TRBV7-2 and TRBJ1-5): GAGVSQSPSNKVTEKGKDVELRCDPISGHTALYWYRQSLGQGLEFLIYFQGNSAPDKSGLPSDRFSAERTGGSVSTLTIQRTQQEDSAVYLCASSSLQGFQPQHFGDGTRLSIL.

This clonotype was seen more than once but under ten times. This chain links TRBV20-1 with TRBJ1-5; weak D call: TRBD1 (6 bases). The length of the CDR3 is 13 residues. Germline CDR1 reads DFQATT; CDR2 reads SNEGSKA (reference sequence). V was cut by 3 bases and J by 6 bases, with 12 bases left in between. The CDR3 nucleotides are TGCAGTGCTAGGGACAGCCTCTCTCAGCCCCAGCATTTT. This gives the protein CSARDSLSQPQHF.

In its sample, this clonotype was seen many times. The chain is built from TRBV7-2 and TRBJ1-4; unclear D gene. Germline values: CDR1 SGHTA, CDR2 FQGNSA. This CDR3 is 13 amino acids long. Trimming removed 1 base at V and 6 bases at J, with 6 bases between. The chain's CDR3 is CASSLDVYEKLFF. The CDR3 DNA sequence: TGTGCCAGCAGCTTAGACGTATATGAAAAACTGTTTTTT.

This clonotype was picked up many times. This chain uses TRBV20-1 with TRBJ2-3, with D perhaps matching TRBD2 (5 bases). Looked up from germline, CDR1 is DFQATT and CDR2 is SNEGSKA (reference sequence). The CDR3 runs 15 residues. The ends were cut back, 0 bases at V and 6 bases at J, with 16 bases in the middle. The CDR3 loop is CSARDRTGSRDTQYF. The CDR3 DNA reads as TGCAGTGCTAGAGATCGCACGGGATCTAGGGATACGCAGTATTTT.

There are a few counts of this clonotype. This chain links TRBV7-2 with TRBJ1-5, with TRBD1 as a possible D gene (6 bases). Trimming removed 2 bases from V and 11 bases from J, with 22 bases in between. The CDR3 runs to 16 residues. CDR1 is SGHTA, CDR2 FQGNSA, per germline. The CDR3 here is CASSLMDTGRQGAQHF. DNA for the CDR3: TGTGCCAGCAGCTTAATGGACACAGGGAGGCAAGGGGCCCAGCATTTT.

This clonotype was detected many times. The chain joins TRBV5-1 to TRBJ2-2, with D perhaps TRBD1 or TRBD2 (5 bases each). Trimming took off 7 bases at V and 7 bases at J, with 17 bases between the two ends. There are 14 residues in the CDR3. Germline CDR1 SGHRS, CDR2 YFSETQ. The CDR3 coding sequence is TGCGCCAGCGCGACAGTCCCTGGGAGCGGGGAGCTGTTTTTT. Translation: CASATVPGSGELFF.

This clonotype was picked up a small number of times. The rearrangement joins TRBV4-3 to TRBJ2-5, with TRBD1 as a possible D gene (5 bases). The CDR3 is 15 amino acids. Per the germline V gene, CDR1 is LGHNA and CDR2 is YSLEER. Between the trimmed V and J ends, which lost 0 bases and 5 bases, there was a span of 13 bases. CDR3 sequence: CASSQDQGNTETQYF. The CDR3 DNA reads TGCGCCAGCAGCCAAGATCAGGGCAATACCGAGACCCAGTACTTC.

This clonotype was found many times. The gene calls are TRBV7-2 and TRBJ2-7; D could derive from TRBD1 or TRBD2 (5 bases each). Germline V gene data show CDR1 as SGHTA and CDR2 as FQGNSA. Between the trimmed V and J ends, which lost 2 bases and 5 bases, there was a span of 13 bases. The CDR3 covers 14 residues. The CDR3 nucleotides are TGTGCCAGCAGCTTATTGCTGGGGACCCACGAGCAGTACTTC. This encodes CASSLLLGTHEQYF.

This clonotype has just a few counts. V usage is TRBV5-6 and J usage is TRBJ1-6; TRBD1 matches at 7 bases. Germline trimming cut 0 bases from V and 9 bases from J; bases unmatched to any gene: 9. The germline V gene encodes CDR1 SGHDT and CDR2 YYEEEE. There are 16 residues in the CDR3. The chain's CDR3 is CASSLAGTEIFSPLHF. The CDR3 nucleotides read TGTGCCAGCAGCTTGGCCGGGACAGAGATTTTTTCACCCCTCCACTTT.

The rearrangement joins TRBV5-1 to TRBJ1-1; D is unclear. Germline CDR1 reads SGHRS; CDR2 reads YFSETQ. This CDR3 region has 15 residues. V was shortened by 5 bases and J by 5 bases, with 19 bases between the two germline ends. The CDR3 nucleotides are TGCGCCAGCAGTTTACTATTGGGAAAAGAGACTGAAGCTTTCTTT. Translation: CASSLLLGKETEAFF.

This clonotype was counted many times. The chain links TRBV25-1 to TRBJ2-5, with 11 nucleotides matching TRBD2. The V and J ends lost 4 bases and 2 bases, in that order; junction bases with no gene match: 0. Germline V gives CDR1 MGHDK, CDR2 SYGVNS. CDR3 length: 14 residues. The chain's CDR3 is CASSGLAGQETQYF. The DNA of the CDR3 is TGTGCCAGCAGTGGACTAGCGGGGCAAGAGACCCAGTACTTC.

This clonotype was counted only a few times. The CDR3 is CASRTSMEGTEAFF. As DNA, the CDR3 is TGTGCCAGCAGGACTTCAATGGAAGGAACTGAAGCTTTCTTT. The V call is TRBV12-3 or TRBV12-4, the J call TRBJ1-1; D remains ambiguous. V lost 6 bases and J lost 5, with 16 bases in between. The CDR3 length is 14 residues.

This clonotype has only a few counts. The V call is TRBV11-3, the J call TRBJ1-1; no firm D call. CDR3 length: 13 amino acids. CDR1 is SGHNT, CDR2 YENEEA, per germline. The V and J ends lost 3 bases and 2 bases respectively, with 7 bases between them. The CDR3 DNA reads TGTGCCAGCAGCTTGTTAGAAAACACTGAAGCTTTCTTT. Its protein product is CASSLLENTEAFF. Together with reference TRBV11-3 and TRBJ1-1, the CDR3 gives the full variable domain: EAGVVQSPRYKIIEKKQPVAFWCNPISGHNTLYWYLQNLGQGPELLIRYENEEAVDDSQLPKDRFSAERLKGVDSTLKIQPAELGDSAVYLCASSLLENTEAFFGQGTRLTVV.

This clonotype came up many times. This chain uses TRBV7-2 with TRBJ1-2; the D gene is possibly TRBD1 (6 bases). Deletions cut 5 bases from V and 4 bases from J, with 8 bases between. The CDR3 sequence is 12 residues long. Per the germline V gene, CDR1 is SGHTA and CDR2 is FQGNSA. The CDR3, as DNA: TGTGCCAGCAGCCTGACAGGCTATGGCTACACCTTC. Translation: CASSLTGYGYTF.

The rearrangement joins TRBV5-1 to TRBJ2-6; D not certain. The CDR3 totals 14 residues. Trimming shortened V by 4 bases and J by 0 bases, and 5 bases separated the two germline ends. Germline V gives CDR1 SGHRS, CDR2 YFSETQ. Written as DNA, the CDR3 is TGCGCCAGCAGCGCCTCCTCTGGGGCCAACGTCCTGACTTTC. Translation: CASSASSGANVLTF.

There are many counts of this clonotype. The gene calls are TRBV18 and TRBJ2-3, with TRBD2 matching over 10 bases. This CDR3 has 19 amino acids. After removal of 1 base from V and 4 bases from J, the junction contained 14 bases not matched to a gene. Germline assignment: CDR1 KGHSH and CDR2 LQKENI. This CDR3 is CASSPLGSGGLTGADTQYF. CDR3 DNA: TGTGCCAGCTCACCACTTGGTAGCGGGGGGCTCACTGGCGCAGATACGCAGTATTTT.

This clonotype has at least ten counts. The rearrangement joins TRBV2 to TRBJ2-2; D might be TRBD1 or TRBD2, each matching 5 bases. The CDR3 sequence is 14 residues long. Germline CDR1 and CDR2: SNHLY and FYNNEI. The V end lost 2 bases, the J end lost 9 bases, and 13 bases lay between the germline ends. CDR3 loop: CASSESVGDRELFF. In nucleotides, the CDR3 is TGTGCCAGCAGTGAATCGGTGGGGGACCGGGAGCTGTTTTTT.